This T cell receptor (beta chain) was recovered during a study of T cell changes during pregnancy in multiple sclerosis. Per germline, CDR1 MRHNA and CDR2 SNTAGT. The junction had 7 bases not matched to a gene; V was cut back by 9 bases and J by 2 bases. The CDR3 runs to 13 residues. This clone has a single count. TCRdb's table, derived via immunoSEQ multiplex PCR, lists solely in-frame clones and lacks some. The data hold roughly 40,000 clones, with 85% to 95% observed a single time. The sequenced sample was peripheral blood, obtained before pregnancy. The source is a female donor with multiple sclerosis, enrolled in a pregnancy study. J is TRBJ2-7 and V is TRBV6-4; 7 positions match TRBD2. CDR3 DNA sequence: TGTGCCAGTCTGCGGGAGAAGGCCTACGAGCAGTACTTC. This translates into CASLREKAYEQYF.